The subject of this entry is one T cell receptor (beta chain). The specificity of this receptor is unknown. Per-base quality was not reported, and no clone a single base away is much larger than it. Whole blood was collected in K2EDTA tubes by collaborating institutions according to the institutions' own protocols. For TCRbeta analysis, collaborators shipped samples in one of three forms: frozen whole blood, isolated PBMCs, or DNA extracted from either of those sample types. This sample is part of a study of blood T cell repertoires in COVID-19 (dated by TCRdb to the early 2020s). The study in broad terms: Samples covering the acute and convalescent phases of COVID-19 were provided by collaborators in the United States, Italy and Spain. The material from the prospective study consisted of cDNA or gDNA derived from T cells, B-cell-depleted T cells, or PBMCs. Deeply sampled blood TCRbeta repertoires from subjects exposed to, actively infected with, or recovered from COVID-19 were included in the dataset. The repertoires were made available in a free public database intended to serve as a resource for research on the immune response to SARS-CoV-2. The samples were drawn from the first 160 participants of the ongoing ImmuneRACE study and from more than 1,000 subjects provided by 6 global collaborators. The sample metadata nearly always contained a de-identified subject ID, COVID-19 status, age in years and sex. Where HLA class I and class II types were available, the types were taken from metadata supplied by the sample provider, not from assay-based typing. Study-wide conclusions, independent of this receptor: The amount of clinical and demographic metadata varied by source and participant and was provided uncurated.

For this chain, trimming is 8 bases at the V end and 1 base at the J end, and the number of junction bases without a gene match is 10. CDR3 length: 15 amino acids, cysteine to phenylalanine. Only CDR3 DNA is held: 45 bases, read in frame from base 1. As encoded in the germline V gene, CDR1 is SGHTA while CDR2 is FQGNSA. The immunoSEQ Assay, a bias-controlled multiplex PCR, was used to amplify TCRbeta CDR3 regions from genomic DNA. On the authors' methods: Within the assay, amplification of reference gene primers was used to estimate how many nucleated cells each sample contained. To quantify the absolute abundance of each unique TCRbeta CDR3 rearrangement, sequence reads were collapsed and filtered. For each sample, productive Simpson clonality was calculated by taking the square root of Simpson's diversity index across productive rearrangements. TCRdb re-hosts the immuneACCESS table, in-frame sequences only. Its copies lack some clones; in the studies checked, an unresolved V gene accounts for under half of them, and the cause for the rest is not known. That table supplies the V and J calls and clone size; D and trimming were determined from the DNA. In all, the sample holds 96,000 or so clones, and roughly 84% of those were seen once. The ten top clones hold around 3% of the sample.

This receptor was obtained from a woman aged 80 or older with acute or convalescent COVID-19. Here the chain combines TRBV7-2 and TRBJ2-5, with 7 bases aligning to TRBD2. Sequences were obtained from peripheral blood. The DNA sequence is TGTGCCAGCGATTCTTCAGCGGGGCGCCAAGAGACCCAGTACTTC. It encodes CASDSSAGRQETQYF. The variable domain in full, with residues beyond the CDR3 obtained from the reference TRBV7-2 and TRBJ2-5 genes, is GAGVSQSPSNKVTEKGKDVELRCDPISGHTALYWYRQSLGQGLEFLIYFQGNSAPDKSGLPSDRFSAERTGGSVSTLTIQRTQQEDSAVYLCASDSSAGRQETQYFGPGTRLLVL.